The 15 T cell receptor beta chains below come from one sample, sequenced in a study of Ad26.COV2.S vaccination and SARS-CoV-2 variants. The treatment denotes: over 15 received Ad26.COV2.S at low or high dose, single or two shots; several received placebo; per-sample allocation not given. Collection of samples fell on day 63 after the first vaccine or placebo injection. Sequencing used immunoSEQ multiplex PCR; TCRdb keeps in-frame clones, though not all of them. The sample yields under 550,000 clones, more than 75% seen once. Sequencing used peripheral blood, obtained in a trial of Ad26.COV2.S vaccine versus placebo. The receptors were gathered from a person between 18 and 65 years old who received the Ad26.COV2.S COVID-19 vaccine or a placebo.

This chain links TRBV15 with TRBJ1-2; TRBD1 agrees at 10 bases. The CDR3 runs to 19 residues. Germline V gene lookup returns CDR1 LNHNV and CDR2 YYDKDF (reference sequence). The J segment lost 6 bases and the V segment lost 0 bases, leaving 16 bases of the junction unmatched. The CDR3 is CATSRDRGQGRRRGHGYTF. The CDR3 nucleotides read TGTGCCACCAGCAGAGATAGGGGACAGGGGAGGAGAAGAGGCCATGGCTACACCTTC.

CDR3 in DNA: TGTGCCAGTAGTATAGGAGTTACTGAAGCTTTCTTT. Its translation: CASSIGVTEAFF. The chain uses TRBV19 and TRBJ1-1; the D is unclear. This CDR3 region has 12 residues. Germline CDR1 LNHDA, CDR2 SQIVND (reference sequence). V shed 1 base and J shed 5 bases, with 5 bases lying between them.

The chain has TRBV4-3 and TRBJ1-2; D is perhaps TRBD1 (5 bases). The CDR3 is 14 residues long. Germline V gene lookup returns CDR1 LGHNA and CDR2 YSLEER. Trimming stripped 1 base from V and 8 bases from J, with 14 bases between. The chain's CDR3 is CASSQVNVGLGYTF. Written as DNA, the CDR3 is TGCGCCAGCAGCCAAGTCAACGTGGGGCTAGGCTACACCTTC.

The chain employs TRBV14 and TRBJ2-7, with 7 bases lining up with TRBD1. The V and J ends lost 4 bases and 0 bases, in that order; junction bases with no gene match: 6. The CDR3 spans 15 residues. Germline CDR1 SGHDN, CDR2 FVKESK. The CDR3 here is CASSRLTGNSYEQYF. The CDR3 bases are TGTGCCAGCAGCCGTTTGACAGGGAACTCCTACGAGCAGTACTTC.

The V call is TRBV4-1, the J call TRBJ1-6; D is uncertain. The CDR3 runs to 14 residues. The germline V and J ends were trimmed by 0 bases and 9 bases, with 9 bases remaining between them. Per germline, CDR1 MGHRA and CDR2 YSYEKL. CDR3 nucleotides: TGCGCCAGCAGCCAAGATCCTGCTTTTTCACCCCTCCACTTT. It specifies CASSQDPAFSPLHF.

This clone showed up just once. The sample has other DNA sequences that encode this CDR3 too. CDR3 DNA: TGTGCCAGCAGTGAGGCAGGGCCACATGGCTACACCTTC. Translation: CASSEAGPHGYTF. The gene calls are TRBV6-1 and TRBJ1-2; perhaps TRBD1 as D (5 bases). The CDR3 is 13 amino acids. Trimming took off 3 bases at V and 6 bases at J, with 11 bases between the two ends. Germline assignment: CDR1 MNHNS and CDR2 SASEGT.

V gene TRBV15 combines with J gene TRBJ2-3; possibly TRBD2 for D (6 bases). Trimming stripped 1 base from V and 0 bases from J, with 8 bases between. This CDR3 is 15 amino acids long. CDR1 is LNHNV and CDR2 is YYDKDF in the germline V gene (reference sequence). The CDR3 region has the DNA TGTGCCACCAGCAGAGGAGCGGGTAGCACAGATACGCAGTATTTT. It codes for CATSRGAGSTDTQYF. The whole variable domain, filled in from reference TRBV15 and TRBJ2-3, reads DAMVIQNPRYQVTQFGKPVTLSCSQTLNHNVMYWYQQKSSQAPKLLFHYYDKDFNNEADTPDNFQSRRPNTSFCFLDIRSPGLGDTAMYLCATSRGAGSTDTQYFGPGTRLTVL.

The rearrangement joins TRBV5-1 to TRBJ1-1, with no clear D. The CDR3 contains 13 residues. CDR1 is SGHRS, CDR2 YFSETQ, per germline. Deletions cut 3 bases from V and 2 bases from J, with 8 bases between. CDR3 in DNA: TGCGCCAGCAGCTCTGGAAGAAACACTGAAGCTTTCTTT. It is translated as CASSSGRNTEAFF. Complete variable domain (other parts from reference TRBV5-1 and TRBJ1-1): KAGVTQTPRYLIKTRGQQVTLSCSPISGHRSVSWYQQTPGQGLQFLFEYFSETQRNKGNFPGRFSGRQFSNSRSEMNVSTLELGDSALYLCASSSGRNTEAFFGQGTRLTVV.

The J gene is TRBJ1-1, the V gene TRBV2, with D tentatively TRBD1 (6 bases). Germline V lookup: CDR1 SNHLY, CDR2 FYNNEI. The germline V and J ends were trimmed by 2 bases and 2 bases, with 12 bases remaining between them. This CDR3 spans 15 amino acids. DNA of the CDR3: TGTGCCAGCAGTGAACGACAGGCCGCTAACACTGAAGCTTTCTTT. It codes for CASSERQAANTEAFF.

This sequence joins TRBV30 and TRBJ1-2; 7 bases are shared with TRBD1. The germline V gene encodes CDR1 GTSNPN and CDR2 SVGIG (reference sequence). CDR3 length: 13 residues. Trimming took 1 base from V and 7 from J; bases not matched to a gene: 6. In nucleotides, the CDR3 is TGTGCCTGGAGTGCGAGGGGGCAAGGTGGCTACACCTTC. Its translation is CAWSARGQGGYTF.

The chain recombines TRBV30 with TRBJ2-7, with TRBD2 identical over 12 bases. Germline V gives CDR1 GTSNPN, CDR2 SVGIG (reference sequence). V gave up 4 bases and J gave up 2 bases; unmatched junction bases: 3. The CDR3 totals 14 residues. The CDR3 here is CAWNRLAGAYEQYF. CDR3 in DNA: TGTGCCTGGAATCGACTAGCGGGGGCCTACGAGCAGTACTTC.

V usage is TRBV12-3 or TRBV12-4 and J usage is TRBJ2-5; D may be TRBD2 (5 bases). This CDR3 contains 13 residues. Trimming stripped 10 bases from V and 4 bases from J, with 16 bases between. The CDR3 region is CATSWASRETQYF. CDR3 coding DNA: TGTGCCACCTCCTGGGCTAGCCGAGAGACCCAGTACTTC.

The gene calls are TRBV28 and TRBJ2-1; D is undetermined. Trimming removed 7 bases from V and 3 bases from J, with 4 bases in between. The germline V gene encodes CDR1 MDHEN and CDR2 SYDVKM. The CDR3 consists of 11 residues. The CDR3 nucleotides read TGTGCCAGCACAGGCTACAATGAGCAGTTCTTC. Encoded protein: CASTGYNEQFF.

The chain has TRBV5-6 and TRBJ2-2; TRBD2 is a possible D gene (7 bases). The germline CDR1 and CDR2 sequences are SGHDT and YYEEEE. V was pared by 3 bases and J by 5 bases, with 17 bases between. The CDR3 is made up of 16 amino acids. As DNA, the CDR3 is TGTGCCAGCAGCTACATGTCCGGGGGGCGAACCGGGGAGCTGTTTTTT. This encodes CASSYMSGGRTGELFF.

This chain links TRBV4-1 with TRBJ1-5; D is unresolved. The germline V gene has CDR1 MGHRA and CDR2 YSYEKL. V was trimmed by 0 bases and J by 4 bases, leaving 10 bases between them. The CDR3 spans 15 residues. The CDR3 region has the DNA TGCGCCAGCAGCCAAGAGGGAAGGATAAATCAGCCCCAGCATTTT. Translated, it gives CASSQEGRINQPQHF.